A selection of T cell receptor beta chains follows, all from one sample in a study of cytomegalovirus exposure and HLA in healthy donors. The repertoire was sequenced with immunoSEQ multiplex PCR; TCRdb's copy has only in-frame clones and lacks some. The table shows 70,000 to 100,000 clones, with 67% occurring only once. The sample taken for sequencing was PBMCs. Receptors were obtained from a woman aged 50 to 60 in good health and CMV-seropositive. Each CDR3 is given without its conserved first and last residue. A D gene is named only where the DNA matches it firmly.

CDR3,D,J,length,V
ASSPQGTGEGEQY,TRBD1,TRBJ2-7,13,TRBV18
ASSWGGVLGPYEQY,NA,NA,14,TRBV13
ASSGGVEQF,NA,TRBJ2-1,9,TRBV9
ASGTTGYYGYT,TRBD1,TRBJ1-2,11,TRBV27
ASSFGGSGYNEQF,NA,TRBJ2-1,13,TRBV5-1
SSSPRRGEKLF,NA,TRBJ1-4,11,TRBV7-9
ASSPFDSLFSGNTIY,NA,TRBJ1-3,15,TRBV18
ASSRSSYSGRPNTEAF,NA,TRBJ1-1,16,TRBV14
ATSRARGNSPLH,NA,TRBJ1-6,12,TRBV15
AIGTGHEETQY,TRBD1,TRBJ2-5,11,TRBV19
ASSGLALWELF,TRBD2,TRBJ2-2,11,TRBV2
ASSFAVQETQY,NA,TRBJ2-5,11,TRBV7-9
ASSRTPGQGKDEQF,TRBD1,TRBJ2-1,14,TRBV4-1
SVDRGRTGELF,TRBD1,TRBJ2-2,11,TRBV29-1
ASSGEGGFGGYT,NA,TRBJ1-2,12,TRBV9
ASTPRERAGELF,NA,TRBJ2-2,12,TRBV2
ASQEVSGVDNEQF,NA,TRBJ2-1,13,TRBV19
AISEGGAANEKLF,NA,TRBJ1-4,13,TRBV10-3
SAYLQGEAF,TRBD1,TRBJ1-1,9,TRBV20-1
ASSYSNGEGEAF,NA,TRBJ1-1,12,TRBV6-5
SAPDQETQY,NA,TRBJ2-5,9,TRBV20-1
ASSESRQPYGYT,NA,TRBJ1-2,12,TRBV10-1
ASRGSGGAWELF,TRBD2,TRBJ2-2,12,TRBV6-5
ASSLLSVGIIETQY,NA,TRBJ2-5,14,TRBV11-3
ATSVRQGAYEQY,TRBD1,TRBJ2-7,12,TRBV15